The 19 T cell receptor beta chains below all came from one sample that was sequenced in a study of T cells after yellow fever vaccination. TCRdb itself ran the 5' RACE reads through MiXCR, one entry per CDR3 protein. The sample holds 500,000 to 700,000 distinct CDR3 sequences, 19% seen once. The sample was PBMCs, taken 15 days after the yellow fever booster vaccination. All receptors derive from a man aged 30 to 45 who received the YFV17D yellow fever vaccine.

V usage is TRBV28 and J usage is TRBJ2-3; the match to TRBD2 covers 14 bases. The CDR3 contains 19 residues. V was pared by 6 bases and J by 2 bases, with 13 bases of the junction left unmatched. CDR1 and CDR2 from the germline V gene are MDHEN and SYDVKM. In nucleotides, the CDR3 is TGTGCCAGCAGCACCGCGGGACTAGCGGGAGTTGGCCTCACAGATACGCAGTATTTT. Encoded protein: CASSTAGLAGVGLTDTQYF.

The chain recombines TRBV18 with TRBJ1-1, with a tentative D call TRBD1 (6 bases). This CDR3 contains 13 residues. CDR1 KGHSH and CDR2 LQKENI come from the germline V gene. Deletions cut 8 bases from V and 1 base from J, with 11 bases between. Written as DNA, the CDR3 is TGTGCCAGCAGCCAACAGGGGAACACTGAAGCTTTCTTT. Its translation: CASSQQGNTEAFF.

This clonotype was detected only a few times. The rearrangement links TRBV6-1 to TRBJ1-5; the match to TRBD1 covers 9 bases. The CDR3 has 15 amino acids. The V segment lost 3 bases and the J segment 4 bases; nucleotides outside the gene matches: 4. Germline CDR1 and CDR2: MNHNS and SASEGT. The CDR3 sequence: CASSDRDRANQPQHF. CDR3 in DNA: TGTGCCAGCAGTGACCGGGACAGGGCTAATCAGCCCCAGCATTTT.

This clonotype was detected only a few times. The J gene is TRBJ2-7, the V gene TRBV9; the match to TRBD1 covers 10 bases. Germline lookup yields CDR1 SGDLS and CDR2 YYNGEE. The CDR3 length is 15 residues. The ends lost 4 bases at V and 0 bases at J; junction bases unmatched: 4. Here the CDR3 DNA reads TGTGCCAGCAGCAGGACAGGGGGGAGCTCCTACGAGCAGTACTTC. The encoded protein is CASSRTGGSSYEQYF.

This clonotype occurred a few times. The J gene is TRBJ2-3, the V gene TRBV5-1; D unresolved. The CDR3 totals 13 residues. Germline assignment: CDR1 SGHRS and CDR2 YFSETQ. Trimming shortened V by 4 bases and J by 2 bases, and 8 bases separated the two germline ends. The chain's CDR3 is CASSGAATDTQYF. The CDR3, as DNA: TGCGCCAGCAGCGGAGCTGCCACAGATACGCAGTATTTT.

This chain links TRBV4-2 with TRBJ1-4; D is unclear. CDR1 is LGHNA, CDR2 YNFKEQ, per germline. There are 13 residues in the CDR3. Trimming cost V 0 bases and J 11 bases, with 10 bases left between them. CDR3 residues: CASSQDHIVKLFF. The CDR3 nucleotides are TGTGCCAGCAGCCAAGATCACATCGTGAAACTGTTTTTT.

The chain links TRBV6-5 to TRBJ2-4, with D hard to call. Germline assignment: CDR1 MNHEY and CDR2 SVGAGI. The CDR3 totals 11 residues. V was trimmed by 7 bases and J by 5 bases, leaving 6 bases between them. The CDR3 protein is CASTVQNIQYF. As DNA, the CDR3 is TGTGCCAGCACGGTCCAAAACATTCAGTACTTC.

This clonotype was picked up a small number of times. The V gene is TRBV7-3, the J gene TRBJ2-1; TRBD2 is a possible D gene (6 bases). V was cut by 4 bases and J by 9 bases, with 19 bases left in between. Germline V gene sequence: CDR1 SGHTA, CDR2 FQGTGA. The CDR3 totals 15 residues. The DNA of the CDR3 is TGTGCCAGCAGCTCCACGGTTAACCCCGGGAGTGAGCAGTTCTTC. It translates to CASSSTVNPGSEQFF.

There are a few counts of this clonotype. The V call is TRBV14, the J call TRBJ2-1; D remains unclear. The ends were cut back, 1 base at V and 3 bases at J, with 10 bases in the middle. In germline, CDR1 is SGHDN, CDR2 FVKESK. The CDR3 sequence is 15 residues long. The CDR3 spells CASSQGQGHYNEQFF. The CDR3 nucleotides are TGTGCCAGCAGCCAAGGTCAAGGCCACTACAATGAGCAGTTCTTC.

The J gene is TRBJ2-7, the V gene TRBV20-1, with TRBD1 identical over 7 bases. V dropped 8 bases and J dropped 2; count of bases not matched to a gene: 6. CDR1 and CDR2 (germline): DFQATT, SNEGSKA (reference sequence). The CDR3 consists of 12 residues. In DNA, the CDR3 is TGCAGTCCTGGGCAGGGGGCCTACGAGCAGTACTTC. It specifies CSPGQGAYEQYF.

The sample holds one count of this clonotype. The chain uses TRBV6-2 or TRBV6-3 and TRBJ2-3, with D tentatively TRBD2 (6 bases). The CDR3 consists of 14 residues. Trimming left V 6 bases short and J 4 bases short, with 14 bases between. CDR1 MNHEY and CDR2 SVGEGT come from the germline V gene. CDR3 loop: CASRKSGVSDTQYF. The CDR3, as DNA: TGTGCCAGCAGGAAGTCGGGAGTCTCAGATACGCAGTATTTT.

In its sample, this clonotype was seen a few times. CDR3 DNA sequence: TGCAGTGCTAACAACCGGGACGGGACCTGGGGTGGCTACACCTTC. It yields the protein CSANNRDGTWGGYTF. The rearrangement joins TRBV20-1 to TRBJ1-2; D is perhaps TRBD1 (5 bases). V was clipped by 4 bases and J by 7 bases, with 22 bases between them. This CDR3 is 15 amino acids long. The germline V gene encodes CDR1 DFQATT and CDR2 SNEGSKA (reference sequence).

This clonotype was seen a few times. The chain links TRBV5-5 to TRBJ2-1, with TRBD2 matching 10 bases. CDR3 size: 14 residues. Trimming took 6 bases from V and 7 from J; bases not matched to a gene: 7. Germline CDR1 and CDR2: SGHKS and YYEKEE (reference sequence). Here the CDR3 DNA reads TGTGCCAGCACCGCTAGCGGGAGTTGGAATGAGCAGTTCTTC. Translating it yields CASTASGSWNEQFF. Full variable domain (rest looked up from reference TRBV5-5 and TRBJ2-1): DAGVTQSPTHLIKTRGQQVTLRCSPISGHKSVSWYQQVLGQGPQFIFQYYEKEERGRGNFPDRFSARQFPNYSSELNVNALLLGDSALYLCASTASGSWNEQFFGPGTRLTVL.

This clonotype was observed a handful of times. The rearrangement links TRBV12-3 or TRBV12-4 to TRBJ2-7; 7 nucleotides line up with TRBD2. With V trimmed by 3 bases and J by 4 bases, 6 bases remained unmatched. The CDR3 loop spans 14 amino acids. CDR3 DNA sequence: TGTGCCAGCAGTTTTGGCGGGAGCCCTTACGAGCAGTACTTC. Translated: CASSFGGSPYEQYF.

This rearrangement joins TRBV4-3 to TRBJ2-1; D is unclear. The CDR3 extends over 18 amino acids. Germline loops: CDR1 LGHNA, CDR2 YSLEER. The V and J ends lost 3 bases and 0 bases respectively, with 18 bases between them. CDR3 DNA: TGCGCCAGCAGCCATGGCCTCTCTCTTGCGAGCTCCTACAATGAGCAGTTCTTC. Amino acid sequence: CASSHGLSLASSYNEQFF.

This clonotype has a single count. The chain couples TRBV20-1 to TRBJ2-7; D unresolved. The length of the CDR3 is 15 residues. Germline V gene sequence: CDR1 DFQATT, CDR2 SNEGSKA (reference sequence). V lost 0 bases, J lost 3 bases, and 15 bases lay in between. The chain's CDR3 is CSARDVAGVNYEQYF. CDR3 coding DNA: TGCAGTGCTAGAGATGTAGCAGGAGTGAACTACGAGCAGTACTTC.

This rearrangement joins TRBV5-6 to TRBJ2-3; TRBD2 aligns across 9 bases. CDR1 and CDR2 from the germline V gene are SGHDT and YYEEEE. V shed 4 bases and J 3 bases; nucleotides not matched to a gene: 9. The CDR3 runs to 16 residues. DNA for the CDR3: TGTGCCAGCAGCGACCTTTCTAGCGGGACGACAGATACGCAGTATTTT. Translated: CASSDLSSGTTDTQYF. The whole variable domain, remainder taken from reference TRBV5-6 and TRBJ2-3, is DAGVTQSPTHLIKTRGQQVTLRCSPKSGHDTVSWYQQALGQGPQFIFQYYEEEERQRGNFPDRFSGHQFPNYSSELNVNALLLGDSALYLCASSDLSSGTTDTQYFGPGTRLTVL.

This clonotype has just a few counts. J is TRBJ2-2 and V is TRBV2; D unclear. Germline V gene data show CDR1 as SNHLY and CDR2 as FYNNEI. Between the trimmed V and J ends, which lost 4 bases and 8 bases, there was a span of 5 bases. The CDR3 loop spans 11 amino acids. CDR3 sequence: CASSALGELFF. The CDR3 DNA follows: TGTGCCAGCAGTGCCCTGGGGGAGCTGTTTTTT.

The V gene is TRBV3-1, the J gene TRBJ2-1; TRBD2 agrees at 8 bases. The CDR3 runs to 15 residues. The V segment lost 2 bases and the J segment 7 bases; nucleotides outside the gene matches: 7. In germline, CDR1 is LGHDT, CDR2 YNNKEL (reference sequence). The CDR3 region has the DNA TGTGCCAGCAGCCAAAAAGCGGGAGCTAAGAATGAGCAGTTCTTC. Amino acids: CASSQKAGAKNEQFF.